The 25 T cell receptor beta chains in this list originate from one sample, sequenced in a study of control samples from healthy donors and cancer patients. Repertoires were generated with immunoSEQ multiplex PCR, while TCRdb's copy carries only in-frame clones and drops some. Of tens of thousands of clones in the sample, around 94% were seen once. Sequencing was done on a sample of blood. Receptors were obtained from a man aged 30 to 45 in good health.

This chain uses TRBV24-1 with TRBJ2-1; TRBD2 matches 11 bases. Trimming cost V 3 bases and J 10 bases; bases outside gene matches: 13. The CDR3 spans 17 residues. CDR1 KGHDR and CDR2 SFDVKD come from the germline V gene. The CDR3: CATSDHLAGGPQEEQFF. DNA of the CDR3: TGTGCCACCAGTGATCACTTAGCGGGAGGGCCGCAAGAGGAGCAGTTCTTC.

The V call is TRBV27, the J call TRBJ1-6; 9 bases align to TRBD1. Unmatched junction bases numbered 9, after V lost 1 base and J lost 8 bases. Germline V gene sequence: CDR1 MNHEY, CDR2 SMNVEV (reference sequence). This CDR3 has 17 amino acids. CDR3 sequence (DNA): TGTGCCAGCAGTTTATTGCGGGACAGGGTTTTACATTCACCCCTCCACTTT. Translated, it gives CASSLLRDRVLHSPLHF.

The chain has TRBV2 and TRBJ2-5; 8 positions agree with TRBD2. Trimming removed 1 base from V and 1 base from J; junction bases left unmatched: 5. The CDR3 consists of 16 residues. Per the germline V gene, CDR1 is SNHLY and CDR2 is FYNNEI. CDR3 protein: CASSEVRGGPQETQYF. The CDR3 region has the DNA TGTGCCAGCAGTGAAGTCCGGGGGGGCCCCCAAGAGACCCAGTACTTC.

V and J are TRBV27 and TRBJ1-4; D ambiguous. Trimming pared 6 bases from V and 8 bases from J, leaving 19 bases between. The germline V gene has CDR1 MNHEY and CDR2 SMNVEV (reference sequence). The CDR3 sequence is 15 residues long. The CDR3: CASRKAGERWEKLFF. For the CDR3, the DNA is TGTGCCAGCAGGAAGGCGGGCGAAAGGTGGGAAAAACTGTTTTTT.

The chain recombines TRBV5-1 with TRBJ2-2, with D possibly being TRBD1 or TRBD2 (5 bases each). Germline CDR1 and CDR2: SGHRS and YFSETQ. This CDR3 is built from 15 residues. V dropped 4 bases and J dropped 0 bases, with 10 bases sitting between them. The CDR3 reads CASSAGTTNTGELFF. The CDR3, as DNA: TGCGCCAGCAGCGCCGGGACGACGAACACCGGGGAGCTGTTTTTT. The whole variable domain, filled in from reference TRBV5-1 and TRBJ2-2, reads KAGVTQTPRYLIKTRGQQVTLSCSPISGHRSVSWYQQTPGQGLQFLFEYFSETQRNKGNFPGRFSGRQFSNSRSEMNVSTLELGDSALYLCASSAGTTNTGELFFGEGSRLTVL.

For the CDR3, the DNA is TGTGCCAGCAGCTTCCTGACAGAAGAGACCCAGTACTTC. As protein: CASSFLTEETQYF. The chain uses TRBV7-9 and TRBJ2-5; possibly TRBD1 for D (5 bases). The germline V gene has CDR1 SEHNR and CDR2 FQNEAQ (reference sequence). The CDR3 is 13 amino acids. The ends were cut back, 3 bases at V and 3 bases at J, with 8 bases in the middle. Full variable domain (outside the CDR3, taken from reference TRBV7-9 and TRBJ2-5): DTGVSQNPRHKITKRGQNVTFRCDPISEHNRLYWYRQTLGQGPEFLTYFQNEAQLEKSRLLSDRFSAERPKGSFSTLEIQRTEQGDSAMYLCASSFLTEETQYFGPGTRLLVL.

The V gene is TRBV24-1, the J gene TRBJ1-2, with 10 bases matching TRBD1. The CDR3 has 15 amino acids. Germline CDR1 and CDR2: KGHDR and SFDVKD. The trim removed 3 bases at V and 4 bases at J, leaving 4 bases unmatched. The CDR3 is CATSDPTGGVYGYTF. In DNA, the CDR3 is TGTGCCACCAGTGATCCGACAGGGGGCGTCTATGGCTACACCTTC.

CDR3 nucleotides: TGTGCCAGCAGCCGACCGGGAGACGCGAACACCGGGGAGCTGTTTTTT. Protein: CASSRPGDANTGELFF. The gene calls are TRBV7-8 and TRBJ2-2; tentative D call: TRBD2 (6 bases). The germline gives CDR1 SGHVS, CDR2 FQNEAQ. The CDR3 is 16 amino acids. V was clipped by 5 bases and J by 0 bases, with 13 bases between them.

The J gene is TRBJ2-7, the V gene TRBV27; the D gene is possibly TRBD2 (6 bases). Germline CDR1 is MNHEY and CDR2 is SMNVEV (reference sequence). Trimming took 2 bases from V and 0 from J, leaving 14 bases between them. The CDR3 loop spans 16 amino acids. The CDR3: CASSLRGTSTSYEQYF. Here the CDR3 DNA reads TGTGCCAGCAGTTTAAGAGGGACTTCCACCTCCTACGAGCAGTACTTC.

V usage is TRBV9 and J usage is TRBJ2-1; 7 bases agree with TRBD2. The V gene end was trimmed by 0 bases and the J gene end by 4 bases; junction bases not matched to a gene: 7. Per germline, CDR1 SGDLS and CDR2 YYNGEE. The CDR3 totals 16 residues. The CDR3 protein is CASSVAGGLRYNEQFF. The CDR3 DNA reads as TGTGCCAGCAGCGTAGCGGGAGGCCTCAGATACAATGAGCAGTTCTTC. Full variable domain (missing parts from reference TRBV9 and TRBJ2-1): DSGVTQTPKHLITATGQRVTLRCSPRSGDLSVYWYQQSLDQGLQFLIQYYNGEERAKGNILERFSAQQFPDLHSELNLSSLELGDSALYFCASSVAGGLRYNEQFFGPGTRLTVL.

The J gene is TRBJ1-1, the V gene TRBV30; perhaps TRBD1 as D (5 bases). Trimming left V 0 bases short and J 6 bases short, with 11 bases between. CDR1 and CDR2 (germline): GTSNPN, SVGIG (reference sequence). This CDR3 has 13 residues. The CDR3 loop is CAWSVGGVAEAFF. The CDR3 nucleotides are TGTGCCTGGAGTGTGGGGGGGGTGGCTGAAGCTTTCTTT.

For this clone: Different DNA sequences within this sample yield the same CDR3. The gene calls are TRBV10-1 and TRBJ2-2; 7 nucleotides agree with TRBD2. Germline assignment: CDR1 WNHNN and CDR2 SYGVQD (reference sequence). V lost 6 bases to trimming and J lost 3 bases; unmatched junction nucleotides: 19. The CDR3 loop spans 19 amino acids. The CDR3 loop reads CASRWYSGWGGTYTGELFF. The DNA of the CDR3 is TGCGCCAGCAGGTGGTATAGCGGTTGGGGGGGGACGTACACCGGGGAGCTGTTTTTT.

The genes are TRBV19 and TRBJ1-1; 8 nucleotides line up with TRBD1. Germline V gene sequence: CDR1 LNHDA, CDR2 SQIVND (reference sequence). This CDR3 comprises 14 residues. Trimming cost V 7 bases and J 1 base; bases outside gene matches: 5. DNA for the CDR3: TGTGCCAGTAATCGACAGGGGCGGAACACTGAAGCTTTCTTT. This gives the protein CASNRQGRNTEAFF.

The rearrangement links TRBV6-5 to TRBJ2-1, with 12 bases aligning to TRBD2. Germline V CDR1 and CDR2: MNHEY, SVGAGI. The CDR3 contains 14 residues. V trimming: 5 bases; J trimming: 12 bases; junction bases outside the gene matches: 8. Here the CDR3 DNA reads TGTGCCAGCAGTCGACTAGCGGGAGAGGTAGGGCAGTTCTTC. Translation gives CASSRLAGEVGQFF.

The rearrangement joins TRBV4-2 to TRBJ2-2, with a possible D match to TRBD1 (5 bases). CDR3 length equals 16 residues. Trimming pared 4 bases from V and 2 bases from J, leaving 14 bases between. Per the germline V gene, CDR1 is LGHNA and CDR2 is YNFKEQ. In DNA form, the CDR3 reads TGTGCCAGCAGCCTCCCCTGGGGCGGTAACACCGGGGAGCTGTTTTTT. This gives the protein CASSLPWGGNTGELFF.

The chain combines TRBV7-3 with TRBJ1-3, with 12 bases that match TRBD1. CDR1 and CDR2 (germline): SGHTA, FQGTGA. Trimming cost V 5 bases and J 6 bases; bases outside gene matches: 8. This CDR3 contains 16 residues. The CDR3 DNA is TGTGCCAGCAGCGACCCGGGACAGGGGGCTGAAAACACCATATATTTT. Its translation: CASSDPGQGAENTIYF.

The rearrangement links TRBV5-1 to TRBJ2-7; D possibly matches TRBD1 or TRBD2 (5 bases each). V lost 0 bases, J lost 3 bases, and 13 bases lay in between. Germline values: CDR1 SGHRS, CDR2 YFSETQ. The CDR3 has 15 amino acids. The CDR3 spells CASSLDPGRRYEQYF. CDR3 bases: TGCGCCAGCAGCTTGGACCCGGGACGGCGCTACGAGCAGTACTTC.

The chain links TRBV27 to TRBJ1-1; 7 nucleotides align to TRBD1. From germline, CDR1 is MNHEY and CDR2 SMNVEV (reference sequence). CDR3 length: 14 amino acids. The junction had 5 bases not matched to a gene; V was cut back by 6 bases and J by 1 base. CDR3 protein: CASSIGQANTEAFF. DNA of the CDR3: TGTGCCAGCAGCATTGGACAGGCGAACACTGAAGCTTTCTTT.

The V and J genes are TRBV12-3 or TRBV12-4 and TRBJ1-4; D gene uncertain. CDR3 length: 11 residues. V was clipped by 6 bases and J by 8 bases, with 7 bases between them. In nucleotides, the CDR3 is TGTGCCAGCAGCGGAGGGGAAAAACTGTTTTTT. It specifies CASSGGEKLFF.

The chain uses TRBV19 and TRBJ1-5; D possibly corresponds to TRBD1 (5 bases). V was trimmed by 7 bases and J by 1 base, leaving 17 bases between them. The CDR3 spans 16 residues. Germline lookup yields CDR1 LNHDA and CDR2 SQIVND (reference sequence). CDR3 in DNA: TGTGCCAGTAAAATTGGGACTGTCGTAAGCAATCAGCCCCAGCATTTT. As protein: CASKIGTVVSNQPQHF.

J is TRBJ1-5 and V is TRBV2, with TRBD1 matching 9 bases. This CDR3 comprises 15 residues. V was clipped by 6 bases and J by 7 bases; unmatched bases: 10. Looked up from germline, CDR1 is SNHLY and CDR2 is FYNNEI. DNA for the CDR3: TGTGCCAGCAGGGAGGGGACAGGGCGCGAACAGCCCCAGCATTTT. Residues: CASREGTGREQPQHF.

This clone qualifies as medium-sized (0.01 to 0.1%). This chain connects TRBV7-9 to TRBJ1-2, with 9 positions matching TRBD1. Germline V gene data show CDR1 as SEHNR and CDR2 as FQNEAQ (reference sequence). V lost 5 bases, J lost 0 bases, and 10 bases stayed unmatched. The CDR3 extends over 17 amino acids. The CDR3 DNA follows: TGTGCCAGCAGCCTACTTCCGGGACAGGGAGCTAACTATGGCTACACCTTC. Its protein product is CASSLLPGQGANYGYTF.

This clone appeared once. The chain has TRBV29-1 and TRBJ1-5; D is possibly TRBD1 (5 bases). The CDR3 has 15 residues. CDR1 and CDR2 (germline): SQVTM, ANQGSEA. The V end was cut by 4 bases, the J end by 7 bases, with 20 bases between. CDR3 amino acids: CSVATDTVRGQPQHF. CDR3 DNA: TGCAGCGTTGCGACAGATACCGTAAGAGGGCAGCCCCAGCATTTT.

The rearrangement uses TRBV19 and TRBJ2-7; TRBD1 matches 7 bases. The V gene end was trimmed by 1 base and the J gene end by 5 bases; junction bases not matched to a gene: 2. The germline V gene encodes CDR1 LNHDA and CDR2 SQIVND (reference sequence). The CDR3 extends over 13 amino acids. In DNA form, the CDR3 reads TGTGCCAGTAGTATAGGAGGGGGCAACGAGCAGTACTTC. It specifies CASSIGGGNEQYF.

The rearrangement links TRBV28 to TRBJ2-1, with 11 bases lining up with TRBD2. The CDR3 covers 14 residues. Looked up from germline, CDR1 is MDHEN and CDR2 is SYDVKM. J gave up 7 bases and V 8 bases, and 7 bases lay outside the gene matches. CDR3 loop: CASFTSGRYNEQFF. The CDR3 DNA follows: TGTGCCAGCTTTACTAGCGGGAGATATAATGAGCAGTTCTTC.